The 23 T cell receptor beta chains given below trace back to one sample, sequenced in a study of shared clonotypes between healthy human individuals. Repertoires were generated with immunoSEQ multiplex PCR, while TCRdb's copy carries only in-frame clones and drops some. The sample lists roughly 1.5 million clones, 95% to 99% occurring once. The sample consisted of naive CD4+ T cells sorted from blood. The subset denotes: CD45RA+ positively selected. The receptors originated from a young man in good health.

The DNA of the CDR3 is TGTGCCAGCATGGTCAGGGAAGATGAAAAACTGTTTTTT. Translated: CASMVREDEKLFF. The chain is built from TRBV6-1 and TRBJ1-4; tentatively, D is TRBD1 (5 bases). Germline lookup yields CDR1 MNHNS and CDR2 SASEGT. The CDR3 spans 13 residues. Trimming cost V 7 bases and J 6 bases, with 12 bases left between them.

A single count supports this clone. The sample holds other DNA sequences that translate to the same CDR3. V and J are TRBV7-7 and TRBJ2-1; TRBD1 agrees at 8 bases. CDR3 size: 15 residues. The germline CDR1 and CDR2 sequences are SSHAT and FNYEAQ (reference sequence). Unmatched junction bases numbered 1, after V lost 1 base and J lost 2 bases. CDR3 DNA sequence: TGTGCCAGCAGCTTAGAACAGGGGGCCTACAATGAGCAGTTCTTC. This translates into CASSLEQGAYNEQFF. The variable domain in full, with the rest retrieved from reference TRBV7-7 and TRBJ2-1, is GAGVSQSPRYKVTKRGQDVTLRCDPISSHATLYWYQQALGQGPEFLTYFNYEAQPDKSGLPSDRFSAERPEGSISTLTIQRTEQRDSAMYRCASSLEQGAYNEQFFGPGTRLTVL.

This CDR3 reads CASSWGGRNYQETQYF. The CDR3 bases are TGCGCCAGCAGCTGGGGTGGGAGGAACTACCAAGAGACCCAGTACTTC. The chain is built from TRBV5-1 and TRBJ2-5; D may be TRBD2 (6 bases). The germline V and J ends were trimmed by 3 bases and 0 bases, with 15 bases remaining between them. This CDR3 has 16 residues. Germline values: CDR1 SGHRS, CDR2 YFSETQ.

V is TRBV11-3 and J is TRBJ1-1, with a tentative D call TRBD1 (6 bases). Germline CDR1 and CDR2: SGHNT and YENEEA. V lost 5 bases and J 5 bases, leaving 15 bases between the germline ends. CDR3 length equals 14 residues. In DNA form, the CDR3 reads TGTGCCAGCAGCCAAGGGGGGGTAACGACTGAAGCTTTCTTT. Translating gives CASSQGGVTTEAFF.

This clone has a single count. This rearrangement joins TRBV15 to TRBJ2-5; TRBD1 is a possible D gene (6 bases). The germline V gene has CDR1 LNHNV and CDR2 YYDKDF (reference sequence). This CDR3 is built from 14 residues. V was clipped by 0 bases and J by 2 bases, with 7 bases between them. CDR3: CATSREGTQETQYF. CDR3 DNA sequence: TGTGCCACCAGCAGAGAGGGGACACAAGAGACCCAGTACTTC.

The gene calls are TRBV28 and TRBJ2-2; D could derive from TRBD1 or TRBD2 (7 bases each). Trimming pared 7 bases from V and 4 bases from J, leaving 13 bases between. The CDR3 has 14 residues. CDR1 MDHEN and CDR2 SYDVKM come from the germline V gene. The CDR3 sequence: CASMGGGLTGELFF. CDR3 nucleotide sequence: TGTGCCAGCATGGGAGGGGGCCTCACCGGGGAGCTGTTTTTT.

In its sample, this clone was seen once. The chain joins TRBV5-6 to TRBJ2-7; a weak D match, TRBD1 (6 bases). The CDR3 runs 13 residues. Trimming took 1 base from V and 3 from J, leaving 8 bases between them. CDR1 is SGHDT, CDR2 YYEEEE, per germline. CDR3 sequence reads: CASSLTRGYEQYF. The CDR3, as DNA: TGTGCCAGCAGCTTGACCAGGGGCTACGAGCAGTACTTC.

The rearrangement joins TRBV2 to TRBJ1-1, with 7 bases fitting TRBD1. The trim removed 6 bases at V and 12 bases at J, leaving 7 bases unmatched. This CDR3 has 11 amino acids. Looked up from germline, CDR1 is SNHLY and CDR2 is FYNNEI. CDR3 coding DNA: TGTGCCAGCAGCCCACAGGGGTCGACTTTCTTT. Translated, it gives CASSPQGSTFF.

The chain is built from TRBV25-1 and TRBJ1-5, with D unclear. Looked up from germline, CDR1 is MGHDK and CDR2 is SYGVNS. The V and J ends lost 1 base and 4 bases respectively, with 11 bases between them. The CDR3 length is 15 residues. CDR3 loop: CASSESAGRNQPQHF. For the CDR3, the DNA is TGTGCCAGCAGTGAATCGGCAGGACGGAATCAGCCCCAGCATTTT.

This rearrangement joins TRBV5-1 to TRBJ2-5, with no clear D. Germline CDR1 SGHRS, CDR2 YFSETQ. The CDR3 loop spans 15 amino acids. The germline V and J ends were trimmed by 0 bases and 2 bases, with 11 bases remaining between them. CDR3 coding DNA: TGCGCCAGCAGCTTGGCCATGGCAGCTCAAGAGACCCAGTACTTC. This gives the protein CASSLAMAAQETQYF.

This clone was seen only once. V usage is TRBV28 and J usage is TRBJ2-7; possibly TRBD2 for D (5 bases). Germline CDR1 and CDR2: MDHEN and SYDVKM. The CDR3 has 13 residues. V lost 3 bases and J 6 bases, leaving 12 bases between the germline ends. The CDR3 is CASSFSSYSEQYF. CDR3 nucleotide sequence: TGTGCCAGCAGTTTTTCTAGCTACTCCGAGCAGTACTTC.

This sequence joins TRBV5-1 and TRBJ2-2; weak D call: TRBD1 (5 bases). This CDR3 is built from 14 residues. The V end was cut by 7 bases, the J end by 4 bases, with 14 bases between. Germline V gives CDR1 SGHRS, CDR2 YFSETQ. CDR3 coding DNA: TGCGCCAGCCAAGAACAGGAGCCCACCGGGGAGCTGTTTTTT. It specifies CASQEQEPTGELFF.

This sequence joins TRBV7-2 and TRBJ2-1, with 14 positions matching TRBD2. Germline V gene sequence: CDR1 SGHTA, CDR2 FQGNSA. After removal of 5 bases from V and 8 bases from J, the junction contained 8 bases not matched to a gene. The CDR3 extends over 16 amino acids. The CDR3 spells CASSRGGTSGRDEQFF. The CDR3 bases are TGTGCCAGCAGCCGGGGAGGGACTAGCGGGAGAGATGAGCAGTTCTTC.

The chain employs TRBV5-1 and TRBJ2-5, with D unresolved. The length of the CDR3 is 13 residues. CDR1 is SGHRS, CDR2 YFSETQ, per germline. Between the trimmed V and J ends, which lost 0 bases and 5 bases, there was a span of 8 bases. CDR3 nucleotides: TGCGCCAGCAGCTTGGGCAGCTTGGAGACCCAGTACTTC. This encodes CASSLGSLETQYF.

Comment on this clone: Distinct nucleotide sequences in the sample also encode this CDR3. CDR3 loop: CASSLVVTGELFF. DNA of the CDR3: TGCGCCAGCAGCTTGGTCGTCACCGGGGAGCTGTTTTTT. V gene TRBV5-1 combines with J gene TRBJ2-2; D gene ambiguous. CDR1 is SGHRS and CDR2 is YFSETQ in the germline V gene. The CDR3 extends over 13 amino acids. Trimming removed 0 bases from V and 4 bases from J, with 4 bases in between.

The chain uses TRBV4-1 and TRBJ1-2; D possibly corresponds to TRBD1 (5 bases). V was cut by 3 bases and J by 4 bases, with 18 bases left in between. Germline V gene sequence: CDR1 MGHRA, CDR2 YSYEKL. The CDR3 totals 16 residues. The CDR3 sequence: CASSQAPQGRLYGYTF. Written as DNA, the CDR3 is TGCGCCAGCAGCCAGGCGCCCCAGGGTCGACTCTATGGCTACACCTTC.

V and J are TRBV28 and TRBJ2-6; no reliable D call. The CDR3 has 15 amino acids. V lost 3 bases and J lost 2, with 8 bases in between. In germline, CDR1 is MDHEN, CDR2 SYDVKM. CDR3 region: CASSLAAAGANVLTF. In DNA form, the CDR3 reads TGTGCCAGCAGTTTGGCGGCAGCTGGGGCCAACGTCCTGACTTTC.

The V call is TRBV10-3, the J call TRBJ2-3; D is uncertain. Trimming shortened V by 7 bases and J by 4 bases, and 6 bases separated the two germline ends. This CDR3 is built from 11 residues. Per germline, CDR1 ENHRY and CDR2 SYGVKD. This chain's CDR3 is CAITSADTQYF. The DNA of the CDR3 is TGTGCCATCACGTCCGCAGATACGCAGTATTTT.

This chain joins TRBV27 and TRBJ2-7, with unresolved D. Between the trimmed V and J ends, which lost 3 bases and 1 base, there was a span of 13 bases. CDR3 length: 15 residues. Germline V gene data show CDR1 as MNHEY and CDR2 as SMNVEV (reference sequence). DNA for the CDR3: TGTGCCAGCAGTTTCACTATCAGAACGTCCTACGAGCAGTACTTC. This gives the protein CASSFTIRTSYEQYF.

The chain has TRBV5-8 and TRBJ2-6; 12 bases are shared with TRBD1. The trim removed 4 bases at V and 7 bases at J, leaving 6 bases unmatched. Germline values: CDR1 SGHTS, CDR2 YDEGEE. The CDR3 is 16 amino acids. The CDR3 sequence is CASSKGTGGFANVLTF. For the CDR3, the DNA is TGTGCCAGCAGCAAAGGGACAGGGGGCTTTGCCAACGTCCTGACTTTC.

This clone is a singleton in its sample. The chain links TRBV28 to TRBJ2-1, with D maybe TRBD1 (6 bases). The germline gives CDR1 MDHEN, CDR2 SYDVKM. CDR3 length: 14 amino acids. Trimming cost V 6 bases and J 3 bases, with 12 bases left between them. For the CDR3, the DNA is TGTGCCAGCAGAAGTCCCAGGGGCTACAATGAGCAGTTCTTC. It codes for CASRSPRGYNEQFF.

The CDR3 sequence is CASSFGPNTEAFF. The CDR3 region has the DNA TGTGCCAGCAGCTTCGGTCCGAACACTGAAGCTTTCTTT. This chain joins TRBV5-6 and TRBJ1-1; D not resolved. The CDR3 is 13 amino acids. Trimming removed 2 bases from V and 1 base from J, with 6 bases in between. Germline V CDR1 and CDR2: SGHDT, YYEEEE.

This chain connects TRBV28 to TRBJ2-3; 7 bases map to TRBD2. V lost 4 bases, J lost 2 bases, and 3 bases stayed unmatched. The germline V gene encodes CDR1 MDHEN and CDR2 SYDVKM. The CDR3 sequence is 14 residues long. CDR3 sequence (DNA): TGTGCCAGCAGTTCGGGGGGTAACACAGATACGCAGTATTTT. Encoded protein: CASSSGGNTDTQYF.